These 25 T cell receptor beta chains share one sample of origin, sequenced in a study of CD4+ T cells in melanoma. Only in-frame clones appear in the TCRdb table, and some are missing; sequencing was by immunoSEQ multiplex PCR. The data hold about 13,000 clones, with over 65% observed a single time. The material sequenced was cells from a culture (not recorded whether cultured in vitro). The receptor set was obtained from a human donor with melanoma.

V and J are TRBV7-8 and TRBJ2-3; no firm D call. V lost 3 bases to trimming and J lost 4 bases, with 8 bases between them. The CDR3 runs 13 residues. CDR1 is SGHVS and CDR2 is FQNEAQ in the germline V gene. CDR3 sequence (DNA): TGTGCCAGCAGCTTTGCCACGGCAGATACGCAGTATTTT. Amino acid sequence: CASSFATADTQYF.

V is TRBV4-2 and J is TRBJ2-7; 14 nucleotides agree with TRBD2. Germline CDR1 and CDR2: LGHNA and YNFKEQ. V dropped 1 base and J dropped 3; count of bases not matched to a gene: 2. The CDR3 sequence is 16 residues long. The CDR3 here is CASSQAGTSGGYEQYF. The CDR3 region has the DNA TGTGCCAGCAGCCAAGCTGGGACTAGCGGGGGCTACGAGCAGTACTTC.

The chain carries TRBV5-6 and TRBJ2-7, with D possibly TRBD2 on 6 matching bases. V lost 2 bases, J lost 0 bases, and 12 bases lay in between. This CDR3 contains 15 residues. Germline CDR1 reads SGHDT; CDR2 reads YYEEEE. The CDR3 region has the DNA TGTGCCAGCAGCTTCACCGGGAGTAGCTCCTACGAGCAGTACTTC. Its translation is CASSFTGSSSYEQYF.

The chain combines TRBV7-2 with TRBJ1-1; possible D gene TRBD1, 5 bases. V gave up 1 base and J gave up 0 bases, with 12 bases separating them. The length of the CDR3 is 16 residues. Looked up from germline, CDR1 is SGHTA and CDR2 is FQGNSA. DNA of the CDR3: TGTGCCAGCAGCTTAGTGGGGACGGCCATGAACACTGAAGCTTTCTTT. As protein: CASSLVGTAMNTEAFF.

The J gene is TRBJ1-5, the V gene TRBV18; no definite D call. V shed 6 bases and J shed 5 bases, with 14 bases lying between them. The length of the CDR3 is 14 residues. The germline V gene encodes CDR1 KGHSH and CDR2 LQKENI. The CDR3 spells CASSEGTGDQPQHF. CDR3 DNA: TGTGCCAGCTCCGAAGGCACTGGCGATCAGCCCCAGCATTTT.

The genes are TRBV27 and TRBJ1-6; TRBD1 matches at 7 bases. Unmatched junction bases numbered 7, after V lost 6 bases and J lost 2 bases. This CDR3 is 16 amino acids long. Germline lookup yields CDR1 MNHEY and CDR2 SMNVEV (reference sequence). The CDR3 is CASRYRGPTYNSPLHF. The DNA for the CDR3 is TGTGCCAGCAGGTATAGGGGGCCCACCTATAATTCACCCCTCCACTTT.

This clone was counted once. V is TRBV6-5 and J is TRBJ1-4; D remains unclear. CDR1 and CDR2 from the germline V gene are MNHEY and SVGAGI. V lost 10 bases and J lost 10, with 19 bases in between. This CDR3 has 13 residues. CDR3 nucleotide sequence: TGTGCCACCCAGGATGAAACGGGCGTAAAACTGTTTTTT. Translated: CATQDETGVKLFF.

This clone was seen more than once but under ten times. The chain joins TRBV5-1 to TRBJ1-2; a possible D gene is TRBD1 (5 bases). V gave up 2 bases and J gave up 8 bases, with 13 bases separating them. This CDR3 spans 13 amino acids. Germline V gene sequence: CDR1 SGHRS, CDR2 YFSETQ. The CDR3 spells CASSLGDQVGYTF. CDR3 DNA sequence: TGCGCCAGCAGCTTAGGGGATCAGGTGGGCTACACCTTC.

This clone was found once. This chain connects TRBV4-1 to TRBJ1-3, with TRBD1 matching over 8 bases. The CDR3 is 14 amino acids. Losses at the gene ends were 6 bases for V and 2 bases for J; bases not matched to a gene: 3. The germline V gene has CDR1 MGHRA and CDR2 YSYEKL. Here the CDR3 DNA reads TGCGCCAGCAGACAGACAGGGGCTGGAAACACCATATATTTT. This translates into CASRQTGAGNTIYF.

The CDR3 DNA reads TGTGCCAGCAGTTGGGCCAGGGGGGGTGGCTACACCTTC. Translated, it gives CASSWARGGGYTF. The genes are TRBV6-6 and TRBJ1-2, with 7 bases matching TRBD1. CDR1 MNHNY and CDR2 SVGAGI come from the germline V gene (reference sequence). The ends lost 4 bases at V and 7 bases at J; junction bases unmatched: 6. CDR3 size: 13 residues.

V gene TRBV6-1 combines with J gene TRBJ2-5; a weak D match, TRBD2 (7 bases). The V end was cut by 3 bases, the J end by 4 bases, with 15 bases between. The CDR3 length is 15 residues. Germline lookup yields CDR1 MNHNS and CDR2 SASEGT. CDR3 bases: TGTGCCAGCAGTGAGTCCGGGGGGCTCGTAGAGACCCAGTACTTC. This encodes CASSESGGLVETQYF.

This clone was detected only a few times. The chain employs TRBV10-2 and TRBJ2-2; D is ambiguous. This CDR3 spans 13 amino acids. Germline loops: CDR1 WSHSY, CDR2 SAAADI. V was trimmed by 8 bases and J by 4 bases, leaving 11 bases between them. CDR3: CASRGASTGELFF. CDR3 sequence (DNA): TGCGCCAGCCGCGGAGCGAGCACCGGGGAGCTGTTTTTT.

This clone was seen just once. Written as DNA, the CDR3 is TGTGCCAGCAACGGATTTAATGAAAAACTGTTTTTT. Its translation: CASNGFNEKLFF. V usage is TRBV2 and J usage is TRBJ1-4; D uncertain. The CDR3 consists of 12 residues. Germline V gene lookup returns CDR1 SNHLY and CDR2 FYNNEI. The germline V and J ends were trimmed by 7 bases and 4 bases, with 7 bases remaining between them.

This sequence joins TRBV7-3 and TRBJ2-3; 7 positions match TRBD1. Germline V lookup: CDR1 SGHTA, CDR2 FQGTGA. This CDR3 has 13 amino acids. The ends lost 4 bases at V and 5 bases at J; junction bases unmatched: 3. CDR3 DNA sequence: TGTGCCAGCAGCTCGCACAGGGGAGATACGCAGTATTTT. Translating gives CASSSHRGDTQYF.

The genes are TRBV6-6 and TRBJ1-2, with D hard to call. The V gene's germline CDR1 is MNHNY and CDR2 SVGAGI (reference sequence). V lost 2 bases, J lost 8 bases, and 18 bases lay in between. The CDR3 consists of 15 residues. CDR3 DNA sequence: TGTGCCAGCAGTTACGATGGACGTACCGGAGGCGGCTACACCTTC. It yields the protein CASSYDGRTGGGYTF.

The chain uses TRBV4-1 and TRBJ1-4; TRBD1 is a possible D gene (5 bases). Germline-derived CDR1 and CDR2 are MGHRA and YSYEKL. V dropped 3 bases and J dropped 11 bases, with 22 bases sitting between them. There are 16 residues in the CDR3. CDR3 sequence: CASSQSDNTLRGKLFF. Here the CDR3 DNA reads TGCGCCAGCAGCCAGTCGGACAACACCCTCCGGGGGAAACTGTTTTTT.

This rearrangement joins TRBV5-1 to TRBJ2-6, with a possible D match to TRBD1 (6 bases). Trimming left V 4 bases short and J 2 bases short, with 19 bases between. The CDR3 spans 18 residues. Germline values: CDR1 SGHRS, CDR2 YFSETQ. CDR3 residues: CASSLGHPTGAGANVLTF. The CDR3 DNA reads TGCGCCAGCAGCCTGGGACATCCAACCGGGGCTGGGGCCAACGTCCTGACTTTC.

The chain carries TRBV29-1 and TRBJ2-5; 12 bases match TRBD2. The CDR3 is 13 residues long. The germline V gene encodes CDR1 SQVTM and CDR2 ANQGSEA. V was clipped by 4 bases and J by 4 bases; unmatched bases: 1. The CDR3 protein is CSVGGLAGETQYF. CDR3 sequence (DNA): TGCAGCGTTGGGGGACTAGCGGGAGAGACCCAGTACTTC. Full variable domain (rest looked up from reference TRBV29-1 and TRBJ2-5): SAVISQKPSRDICQRGTSLTIQCQVDSQVTMMFWYRQQPGQSLTLIATANQGSEATYESGFVIDKFPISRPNLTFSTLTVSNMSPEDSSIYLCSVGGLAGETQYFGPGTRLLVL.

The V gene is TRBV30, the J gene TRBJ1-6, with TRBD1 as a possible D gene (6 bases). The CDR3 is made up of 14 amino acids. In germline, CDR1 is GTSNPN, CDR2 SVGIG (reference sequence). Deletions cut 0 bases from V and 8 bases from J, with 11 bases between. This chain's CDR3 is CAWSVLQGDSPLHF. CDR3 nucleotide sequence: TGTGCCTGGAGTGTACTACAGGGAGATTCACCCCTCCACTTT.

The chain links TRBV19 to TRBJ1-1, with 8 nucleotides matching TRBD1. V was clipped by 5 bases and J by 3 bases; unmatched bases: 8. The CDR3 totals 15 residues. Per germline, CDR1 LNHDA and CDR2 SQIVND (reference sequence). The CDR3 bases are TGTGCCAGTAGTCCTAGGACAGGGACGGACACTGAAGCTTTCTTT. Protein product: CASSPRTGTDTEAFF.

The J gene is TRBJ1-4, the V gene TRBV9, with D hard to call. This CDR3 comprises 14 residues. Trimming cost V 2 bases and J 3 bases, with 8 bases left between them. Germline assignment: CDR1 SGDLS and CDR2 YYNGEE. The CDR3 bases are TGTGCCAGCAGCGTTACGGGAGCTAATGAAAAACTGTTTTTT. It specifies CASSVTGANEKLFF. The whole variable domain, filled in from reference TRBV9 and TRBJ1-4, reads DSGVTQTPKHLITATGQRVTLRCSPRSGDLSVYWYQQSLDQGLQFLIQYYNGEERAKGNILERFSAQQFPDLHSELNLSSLELGDSALYFCASSVTGANEKLFFGSGTQLSVL.

This chain links TRBV7-2 with TRBJ1-1, with unresolved D. The CDR3 runs 14 residues. Germline V CDR1 and CDR2: SGHTA, FQGNSA. Trimming shortened V by 5 bases and J by 0 bases, and 10 bases separated the two germline ends. The CDR3 spells CASSAYTVNTEAFF. Here the CDR3 DNA reads TGTGCCAGCAGCGCCTATACAGTGAACACTGAAGCTTTCTTT.

The CDR3 is CASSIDGGGLSGANVLTF. CDR3 DNA sequence: TGTGCCAGTAGTATAGACGGGGGGGGACTCTCTGGGGCCAACGTCCTGACTTTC. The V gene is TRBV19, the J gene TRBJ2-6, with 8 bases lining up with TRBD2. Germline V gene data show CDR1 as LNHDA and CDR2 as SQIVND (reference sequence). This CDR3 has 18 amino acids. The V gene end was trimmed by 0 bases and the J gene end by 0 bases; junction bases not matched to a gene: 4.

This sequence joins TRBV11-2 and TRBJ2-3; D gene ambiguous. Trimming pared 5 bases from V and 3 bases from J, leaving 12 bases between. Germline V CDR1 and CDR2: SGHAT, FQNNGV. The CDR3 is made up of 14 amino acids. The CDR3 nucleotides are TGTGCCAGCAGCCTCCTTCTTACAACAGATACGCAGTATTTT. This translates into CASSLLLTTDTQYF. The complete variable domain, with remaining parts taken from reference TRBV11-2 and TRBJ2-3, reads EAGVAQSPRYKIIEKRQSVAFWCNPISGHATLYWYQQILGQGPKLLIQFQNNGVVDDSQLPKDRFSAERLKGVDSTLKIQPAKLEDSAVYLCASSLLLTTDTQYFGPGTRLTVL.

This clone was observed a handful of times. This rearrangement joins TRBV7-9 to TRBJ2-5, with 7 positions matching TRBD2. CDR1 and CDR2 from the germline V gene are SEHNR and FQNEAQ (reference sequence). The junction had 12 bases not matched to a gene; V was cut back by 0 bases and J by 5 bases. This CDR3 contains 17 residues. The CDR3 loop reads CASSLATSGEPRETQYF. CDR3 bases: TGTGCCAGCAGCTTAGCGACCAGCGGGGAACCCCGTGAGACCCAGTACTTC.